Listed here are 19 T cell receptor beta chains from one sample, sequenced in a study of tumor-infiltrating lymphocytes in primary liver carcinoma. Starting material for RNA and DNA co-extraction consisted of roughly 19-30 mg of unsorted bulk tissue. The input was 500 ng total RNA; TCR beta cDNA was made from it with a constant-region primer. A slightly modified ARM-PCR protocol with three nested multiplex PCR rounds produced these TCR beta libraries. Use of TRBV1-TRBV30 forward primers with a C-beta reverse primer characterized the first two PCR rounds, which lasted 10 cycles each. In TCRdb, the multiplex PCR reads were re-called with MiXCR into one record per CDR3 protein. The repertoire holds tens of thousands of distinct CDR3 sequences, with 60% to 85% as singletons. Material for sequencing was liver tumor tissue from sampling region 3. Subset defined: tumor region T3, left-lateral pole. Receptors originate from a man aged 40-49 years with primary liver carcinoma and hepatitis B virus infection.

The rearrangement joins TRBV11-3 to TRBJ2-3, with D unresolved. The V gene lost 1 base and the J gene lost 0 bases, with 5 bases spanning the gap. Germline CDR1 SGHNT, CDR2 YENEEA. The length of the CDR3 is 14 residues. The CDR3 here is CASSLVASTDTQYF. CDR3 bases: TGTGCCAGCAGCTTAGTTGCAAGCACAGATACGCAGTATTTT.

This clonotype occurred once. One end of the junction is discordant with germline, which a read error may explain. The chain combines TRBV10-3 with TRBJ2-2; D is perhaps TRBD1 (5 bases). The CDR3 contains 16 residues. Per the germline V gene, CDR1 is ENHRY and CDR2 is SYGVKD. The DNA for the CDR3 is TGTGCTATCATGGCGACAGAAGGTGGGAACACTGGGGAGCTGTTTTTT. Its translation: CAIMATEGGNTGELFF.

The chain employs TRBV5-4 and TRBJ2-1, with 8 bases that match TRBD2. This CDR3 has 15 residues. The J segment lost 6 bases and the V segment lost 2 bases, leaving 7 bases of the junction unmatched. The germline V gene has CDR1 SGHNT and CDR2 YYREEE (reference sequence). The CDR3 loop reads CASSFGTSGSNEQFF. For the CDR3, the DNA is TGTGCCAGCAGCTTCGGGACCAGCGGGAGCAATGAGCAGTTCTTC.

The genes are TRBV28 and TRBJ2-5; the match to TRBD2 covers 7 bases. The CDR3 loop spans 15 amino acids. Germline CDR1 reads MDHEN; CDR2 reads SYDVKM. CDR3 coding DNA: TGTACAAGCAATGAAAGGCGGGAGATCATAGAGACCCAGTACTTC. This encodes CTSNERREIIETQYF.

CDR3 loop: CASSFDSCEQYF. The CDR3 DNA sequence: TGTGCCAGCAGTTTTGACAGCTGCGAACAGTACTTC. The V and J genes are TRBV6-2 or TRBV6-3 and TRBJ2-7; D is perhaps TRBD1 (5 bases). Germline V lookup: CDR1 MNHEY, CDR2 SVGEGT. Trimming shortened V by 4 bases and J by 10 bases, and 14 bases separated the two germline ends. The CDR3 length is 12 residues.

Points on this clonotype: Mismatch with germline at one junction end may stem from a read error. The J gene is TRBJ2-7, the V gene TRBV11-2, with D uncertain. There are 16 residues in the CDR3. Germline lookup yields CDR1 SGHAT and CDR2 FQNNGV. The CDR3 region is CVSSFIQWAIHNEQYF. Written as DNA, the CDR3 is TGTGTCAGCAGCTTCATACAGTGGGCCATACATAACGAGCAATACTTC.

This clonotype has ten or more counts. The chain couples TRBV20-1 to TRBJ2-1, with TRBD2 matching over 10 bases. The V and J ends lost 6 bases and 0 bases, in that order; junction bases with no gene match: 11. In germline, CDR1 is DFQATT, CDR2 SNEGSKA (reference sequence). The length of the CDR3 is 17 residues. The CDR3 DNA sequence: TGCAGTGCACCAACTAGCGGGGAAAGGGGCTCCTACAATGAGCAGTTCTTC. Its translation: CSAPTSGERGSYNEQFF.

About this clonotype: This may come from a read error, since a much larger clone is one base off. Written as DNA, the CDR3 is TGCAGTGCTAGCTTGGTATCCACTGGCTACACCTTC. This translates into CSASLVSTGYTF. The gene calls are TRBV20-1 and TRBJ1-2; D gene unclear. Germline V gene sequence: CDR1 DFQATT, CDR2 SNEGSKA (reference sequence). The CDR3 has 12 amino acids. The V end lost 3 bases, the J end lost 7 bases, and 12 bases lay between the germline ends.

On this clonotype itself: This CDR3 is missing its conserved last phenylalanine or tryptophan, likely due to a read error. The chain combines TRBV12-3 or TRBV12-4 with TRBJ2-7, with TRBD1 matching 7 bases. With V trimmed by 9 bases and J by 3 bases, 8 bases remained unmatched. The CDR3 has 13 residues. The CDR3 coding sequence is TGTGCCAGGGGACCGGGACAGAGCTACGAGCAGTACCTC. As protein: CARGPGQSYEQYL.

This rearrangement joins TRBV5-1 to TRBJ2-6; D unclear. Trimming removed 0 bases at V and 0 bases at J, with 13 bases between. CDR3 length equals 18 residues. Germline-derived CDR1 and CDR2 are SGHRS and YFSETQ. Written as DNA, the CDR3 is TGCGCCAGCAGCTTGGGAGCAGGTCCCTCCTCTGGGGCCAACGTCCTGACTTTC. This encodes CASSLGAGPSSGANVLTF.

As for this clonotype: The junction departs from germline at one end; a sequencing error may be responsible. V usage is TRBV4-1 and J usage is TRBJ2-1, with D hard to call. This CDR3 region has 15 residues. Germline V gene sequence: CDR1 MGHRA, CDR2 YSYEKL. For the CDR3, the DNA is TGCGCCAGCGGCCCGCTCGGTAACAAGAACAATGAGCAGCTCTTC. It is translated as CASGPLGNKNNEQLF.

Turning to this clonotype: At one end the junction does not follow the germline gene, possibly because of a read error. V is TRBV11-2 and J is TRBJ2-1; no clear D. The CDR3 consists of 16 residues. Germline-derived CDR1 and CDR2 are SGHAT and FQNNGV. The CDR3 protein is CASSLGLLSVMNEQFF. CDR3 nucleotides: TGTGCCAGCAGCTTAGGGCTCCTATCGGTAATGAATGAACAGTTCTTC.

Regarding this clonotype: A read error may produce the germline difference seen at one junction end. The genes are TRBV5-1 and TRBJ2-7; D unclear. CDR3 length equals 13 residues. The germline gives CDR1 SGHRS, CDR2 YFSETQ. CDR3 sequence (DNA): TGCGCCAGCAGCTCCGACGGCACCTACGAACAGTACTTC. This translates into CASSSDGTYEQYF.

On this clonotype itself: As the CDR3 is not closed by the conserved phenylalanine or tryptophan, this likely results from a read error. The chain recombines TRBV6-1 with TRBJ2-7; weak D call: TRBD2 (6 bases). The CDR3 consists of 14 residues. The ends were cut back, 11 bases at V and 8 bases at J, with 25 bases in the middle. Germline CDR1 reads MNHNS; CDR2 reads SASEGT. The CDR3: CAAKPVGSYHKQYS. The DNA for the CDR3 is TGTGCCGCAAAACCCGTCGGGAGCTACCACAAGCAGTACTCC.

Worth noting for this clonotype: A junction end diverges from the germline sequence, so it may reflect a read error. The V and J genes are TRBV5-4 and TRBJ2-7; perhaps TRBD2 as D (6 bases). Germline CDR1 SGHNT, CDR2 YYREEE (reference sequence). The CDR3 runs to 16 residues. The CDR3 DNA sequence: TGTGCCGGCAGCAAAGACGGGACTCCCGGTGGCTACGAGCAGTACTTC. Its translation: CAGSKDGTPGGYEQYF.

Comments on this clonotype: The junction does not match germline at one end; this may be a read error. The J gene is TRBJ2-2, the V gene TRBV14; the D gene is possibly TRBD2 (6 bases). Per the germline V gene, CDR1 is SGHDN and CDR2 is FVKESK. The CDR3 spans 16 residues. The CDR3, as DNA: TGTGCCAACAGCCACAGAGGGACGGGACTCACCGGGGAGCTGTTTTTT. Amino acid sequence: CANSHRGTGLTGELFF.

This clonotype was detected many times. The chain has TRBV5-1 and TRBJ1-3, with unresolved D. There are 14 residues in the CDR3. Per the germline V gene, CDR1 is SGHRS and CDR2 is YFSETQ. Trimming removed 0 bases from V and 0 bases from J, with 4 bases in between. The CDR3 nucleotides read TGCGCCAGCAGCTTGGACAGCTCTGGAAACACCATATATTTT. Translation: CASSLDSSGNTIYF. Combining the CDR3 with reference TRBV5-1 and TRBJ1-3 gives the whole variable domain KAGVTQTPRYLIKTRGQQVTLSCSPISGHRSVSWYQQTPGQGLQFLFEYFSETQRNKGNFPGRFSGRQFSNSRSEMNVSTLELGDSALYLCASSLDSSGNTIYFGEGSWLTVV.

The V call is TRBV5-1, the J call TRBJ2-2, with 10 positions matching TRBD2. Germline-derived CDR1 and CDR2 are SGHRS and YFSETQ. This CDR3 has 16 residues. V gave up 5 bases and J gave up 7 bases; unmatched junction bases: 11. Written as DNA, the CDR3 is TGCGCCAGCAGTCCGGGACTAGCGAGAGTAGGCGGGGAGCTGTTTTTT. Protein product: CASSPGLARVGGELFF.

About this clonotype itself: An end of the junction does not agree with germline; a read error may underlie this. The rearrangement links TRBV29-1 to TRBJ2-7; TRBD2 is a possible D gene (6 bases). CDR1 and CDR2 (germline): SQVTM, ANQGSEA. The CDR3 runs to 12 residues. The CDR3 loop reads CSVTSNSYKQYF. The CDR3 bases are TGCAGCGTTACTAGCAACTCCTACAAGCAGTATTTC.